This T cell receptor (beta chain) was profiled in a study of shared clonotypes between healthy human individuals. Study-wide background: The donor pool was made up of two women and three men aged 18 to 49. Notes on the study in general: Non-shared clonotypes had lower generation probabilities than clonotypes shared by all four sorted-subset donors. Owing to a small donor count, the genetic and exposure-history diversity represented was limited. Across subsets, estimated richness was generally greater for naive than for memory populations.

Generated by immunoSEQ multiplex PCR, the TCRdb table keeps only in-frame clones and is missing some. The top ten clones hold over 0.3% of a sample with over a million clones, 98% of them seen once. With regard to this clone: Its antigen is unidentified.

Germline CDR1 reads GTSNPN; CDR2 reads SVGIG (reference sequence). Trimming took 7 bases from V and 11 from J, leaving 14 bases between them. The CDR3 runs to 10 residues. The chain couples TRBV30 to TRBJ1-1; no clear D gene. The sequenced sample was naive CD4+ T cells sorted from blood. Subset given: CD45RA+ positively selected. The sequence was collected from a man aged 25 to 40 in good health. The CDR3: CASTEVKAFF. Written as DNA, the CDR3 is TGTGCCTCCACTGAGGTCAAGGCTTTCTTT.